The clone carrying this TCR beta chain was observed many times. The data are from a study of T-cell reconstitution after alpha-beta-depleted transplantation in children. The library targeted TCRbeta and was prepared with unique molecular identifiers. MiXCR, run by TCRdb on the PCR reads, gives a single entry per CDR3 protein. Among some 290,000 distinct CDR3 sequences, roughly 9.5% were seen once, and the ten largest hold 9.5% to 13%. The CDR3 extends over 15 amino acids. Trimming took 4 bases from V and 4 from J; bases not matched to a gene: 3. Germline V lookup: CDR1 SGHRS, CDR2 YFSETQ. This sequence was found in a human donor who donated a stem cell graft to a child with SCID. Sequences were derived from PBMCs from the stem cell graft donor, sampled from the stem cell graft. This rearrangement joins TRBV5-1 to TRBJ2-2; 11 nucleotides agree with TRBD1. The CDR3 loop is CASSAGTGGTGELFF. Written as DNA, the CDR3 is TGCGCCAGCAGCGCCGGGACAGGGGGCACCGGGGAGCTGTTTTTT.